Below, 15 T cell receptor beta chains from the same sample are listed, as sequenced in a study of blood T cell repertoires in COVID-19. Clones were sequenced by immunoSEQ multiplex PCR, and TCRdb holds only the in-frame ones, with some missing. Among 300,000 or so clones listed, around 87% were seen once. Sequenced sample: peripheral blood. These receptors came from a woman between 40 and 55 years old who had recovered from COVID-19.

V and J are TRBV7-2 and TRBJ1-1, with a weak D call TRBD1 (5 bases). CDR1 is SGHTA, CDR2 FQGNSA, per germline. V lost 5 bases and J 5 bases, leaving 15 bases between the germline ends. The CDR3 loop spans 14 amino acids. The CDR3: CASSPDRLGTEAFF. In DNA form, the CDR3 reads TGTGCCAGCAGCCCAGACAGACTAGGGACTGAAGCTTTCTTT.

The chain combines TRBV7-2 with TRBJ2-4, with D tentatively TRBD2 (7 bases). The ends were cut back, 10 bases at V and 0 bases at J, with 25 bases in the middle. This CDR3 contains 18 residues. Germline lookup yields CDR1 SGHTA and CDR2 FQGNSA. Written as DNA, the CDR3 is TGTGCCACACAAGCCCTCAAGGGGGGGTCGGGAGCCAAAAACATTCAGTACTTC. Protein: CATQALKGGSGAKNIQYF.

J is TRBJ1-6 and V is TRBV6-1; 8 bases are shared with TRBD1. This CDR3 contains 15 residues. Per germline, CDR1 MNHNS and CDR2 SASEGT. Trimming took 4 bases from V and 7 from J; bases not matched to a gene: 6. The CDR3 bases are TGTGCCAGCAGTGCAAAGACAGGGGCGAATTCACCCCTCCACTTT. The encoded protein is CASSAKTGANSPLHF.

This chain links TRBV18 with TRBJ1-1; TRBD1 is a possible D gene (5 bases). CDR1 KGHSH and CDR2 LQKENI come from the germline V gene. There are 15 residues in the CDR3. Trimming took off 0 bases at V and 1 base at J, with 9 bases between the two ends. The CDR3 DNA sequence: TGTGCCAGCTCACCACCGTCCGGGGGGAACACTGAAGCTTTCTTT. Protein sequence: CASSPPSGGNTEAFF.

The CDR3 DNA reads TGTGCCAGCAGTTACCGATCAGGGGCTACAGATACGCAGTATTTT. Its protein is CASSYRSGATDTQYF. This chain uses TRBV6-5 with TRBJ2-3, with D maybe TRBD1 (6 bases). Germline V gene sequence: CDR1 MNHEY, CDR2 SVGAGI. Trimming shortened V by 2 bases and J by 3 bases, and 12 bases separated the two germline ends. The CDR3 is 15 residues long.

The chain carries TRBV28 and TRBJ1-1, with no clear D. Germline CDR1 MDHEN, CDR2 SYDVKM. CDR3 length equals 13 residues. The germline V and J ends were trimmed by 5 bases and 0 bases, with 7 bases remaining between them. CDR3 sequence reads: CASSTKMNTEAFF. In DNA form, the CDR3 reads TGTGCCAGCAGTACTAAGATGAACACTGAAGCTTTCTTT.

The genes are TRBV4-1 and TRBJ1-2, with no clear D. With 3 bases removed from V and 0 bases from J, the gap between germline ends came to 8 bases. The CDR3 sequence is 14 residues long. Germline CDR1 MGHRA, CDR2 YSYEKL. The CDR3 DNA reads as TGCGCCAGCAGCCACGGGAGTTCTAACTATGGCTACACCTTC. Residues: CASSHGSSNYGYTF.

The CDR3 here is CASSPLGQGDYGYTF. The CDR3 DNA reads as TGTGCCAGCAGCCCACTAGGACAGGGAGACTATGGCTACACCTTC. The chain uses TRBV7-9 and TRBJ1-2; 8 bases are shared with TRBD1. This CDR3 is 15 amino acids long. The J segment lost 3 bases and the V segment lost 5 bases, leaving 8 bases of the junction unmatched. Germline CDR1 is SEHNR and CDR2 is FQNEAQ (reference sequence).

This chain connects TRBV20-1 to TRBJ2-7; 7 bases match TRBD2. V trimming: 3 bases; J trimming: 2 bases; junction bases outside the gene matches: 7. The CDR3 runs to 14 residues. Germline V gives CDR1 DFQATT, CDR2 SNEGSKA (reference sequence). DNA for the CDR3: TGCAGTGCTAGTTTAGAGCGGGGTACCTACGAGCAGTACTTC. Translating it yields CSASLERGTYEQYF.

This clone was detected only a few times. The chain has TRBV27 and TRBJ1-2, with unresolved D. The CDR3 totals 13 residues. V lost 4 bases and J lost 11, with 17 bases in between. Germline V gene lookup returns CDR1 MNHEY and CDR2 SMNVEV (reference sequence). The CDR3 loop is CASSSSPGGGYTF. The DNA of the CDR3 is TGTGCCAGCAGTTCCTCCCCCGGCGGCGGGTACACCTTC.

A single count supports this clone. The gene calls are TRBV3-1 (or the pseudogene TRBV3-2) and TRBJ2-7; 11 nucleotides match TRBD2. With 4 bases clipped from V and 3 bases from J, the junction kept 8 bases outside the gene matches. CDR1 is LGHDT and CDR2 is YNNKEL in the germline V gene (reference sequence). The CDR3 contains 16 residues. The DNA of the CDR3 is TGTGCCAGCAGCCCCTTGACTAGCGGGGCCAGCTACGAGCAGTACTTC. It translates to CASSPLTSGASYEQYF.

This rearrangement joins TRBV7-9 to TRBJ1-6; TRBD1 matches at 8 bases. V lost 5 bases, J lost 6 bases, and 3 bases stayed unmatched. The CDR3 extends over 14 amino acids. Germline CDR1 and CDR2: SEHNR and FQNEAQ (reference sequence). CDR3: CASSAGGGNSPLHF. The CDR3 nucleotides are TGTGCCAGCAGCGCAGGGGGCGGTAATTCACCCCTCCACTTT.

The chain uses TRBV7-2 and TRBJ1-2, with D perhaps matching TRBD1 (5 bases). This CDR3 spans 16 amino acids. CDR1 and CDR2 from the germline V gene are SGHTA and FQGNSA. Trimming shortened V by 0 bases and J by 5 bases, and 16 bases separated the two germline ends. DNA of the CDR3: TGTGCCAGCAGCTTAGCCCTTACGCAGGGTCAATATGGCTACACCTTC. The encoded protein is CASSLALTQGQYGYTF. Drawing the rest from reference TRBV7-2 and TRBJ1-2, the complete variable domain is GAGVSQSPSNKVTEKGKDVELRCDPISGHTALYWYRQSLGQGLEFLIYFQGNSAPDKSGLPSDRFSAERTGGSVSTLTIQRTQQEDSAVYLCASSLALTQGQYGYTFGSGTRLTVV.

The chain employs TRBV11-3 and TRBJ1-1; perhaps TRBD1 as D (5 bases). The CDR3 is made up of 13 amino acids. V lost 3 bases and J 3 bases, leaving 8 bases between the germline ends. Per germline, CDR1 SGHNT and CDR2 YENEEA. The CDR3 is CASSFSRDTEAFF. Written as DNA, the CDR3 is TGTGCCAGCAGCTTCTCCAGGGACACTGAAGCTTTCTTT.

The chain has TRBV6-5 and TRBJ2-3, with D uncertain. There are 15 residues in the CDR3. V lost 3 bases, J lost 2 bases, and 12 bases lay in between. In germline, CDR1 is MNHEY, CDR2 SVGAGI. CDR3 protein: CASSYNPYYTDTQYF. DNA for the CDR3: TGTGCCAGCAGTTATAACCCCTACTACACAGATACGCAGTATTTT.